One and the same sample provided the 5 T cell receptor beta chains below, sequenced in a study of T cell responses to AZD1222 COVID-19 vaccine. The table came from immunoSEQ multiplex PCR; TCRdb's copy has only in-frame clones and leaves some out. The sample shows around 100,000 clones, about 87% of them seen only once. The sample in question was peripheral blood, obtained on day 0 of AZD1222 vaccination. Receptors were obtained from an adult in good health.

The rearrangement joins TRBV27 to TRBJ1-1; D not resolved. V shed 8 bases and J shed 0 bases, with 10 bases lying between them. Per the germline V gene, CDR1 is MNHEY and CDR2 is SMNVEV (reference sequence). CDR3 size: 13 residues. The CDR3 sequence is CASASGLNTEAFF. CDR3 DNA: TGTGCCAGCGCTTCTGGGCTGAACACTGAAGCTTTCTTT.

The chain uses TRBV5-6 and TRBJ1-5; 8 nucleotides align to TRBD1. The germline V gene encodes CDR1 SGHDT and CDR2 YYEEEE. The V segment lost 4 bases and the J segment 4 bases; nucleotides outside the gene matches: 10. The CDR3 extends over 16 amino acids. This chain's CDR3 is CASSLRGTGGNQPQHF. The CDR3 DNA reads TGTGCCAGCAGCCTACGAGGGACAGGTGGAAATCAGCCCCAGCATTTT.

The chain links TRBV27 to TRBJ1-5, with D possibly matching TRBD1 (6 bases). V was trimmed by 9 bases and J by 7 bases, leaving 16 bases between them. CDR3 length: 13 residues. Germline CDR1 and CDR2: MNHEY and SMNVEV (reference sequence). DNA for the CDR3: TGTGCCAGTACGACAGGACGGGGCCAGCCCCAGCATTTT. Translating it yields CASTTGRGQPQHF.

CDR3 loop: CASSPSGTYTGNTIYF. Written as DNA, the CDR3 is TGTGCCAGCTCACCCTCCGGGACTTACACTGGAAACACCATATATTTT. This rearrangement joins TRBV18 to TRBJ1-3; possibly TRBD1 for D (5 bases). Trimming pared 3 bases from V and 2 bases from J, leaving 14 bases between. Germline V gene lookup returns CDR1 KGHSH and CDR2 LQKENI. The CDR3 is 16 amino acids. Combining the CDR3 with reference TRBV18 and TRBJ1-3 gives the whole variable domain NAGVMQNPRHLVRRRGQEARLRCSPMKGHSHVYWYRQLPEEGLKFMVYLQKENIIDESGMPKERFSAEFPKEGPSILRIQQVVRGDSAAYFCASSPSGTYTGNTIYFGEGSWLTVV.

The chain couples TRBV5-1 to TRBJ2-2; D is unresolved. The CDR3 length is 15 residues. V lost 2 bases, J lost 0 bases, and 8 bases lay in between. The germline gives CDR1 SGHRS, CDR2 YFSETQ. The CDR3 here is CASSLAGSNTGELFF. The CDR3 DNA sequence: TGCGCCAGCAGCTTAGCAGGATCGAACACCGGGGAGCTGTTTTTT.